These 30 T cell receptor beta chains came from one sample sequenced in a study of blood T cell repertoires in COVID-19 (dated by TCRdb to about 2020). Library prep was done by the immunoSEQ multiplex PCR assay. TCRdb re-hosts the immuneACCESS table, in-frame sequences only. Its copies lack some clones; in the studies checked, an unresolved V gene accounts for under half of them, and the cause for the rest is not known. Present in this sample are about 200,000 clones, around 90% of which were seen just once. Around 0.63% of the sample goes to the ten largest clones. Sample: peripheral blood. The receptor source for this set is a man in his fifties or sixties with acute or convalescent COVID-19.

The chain joins TRBV6-2 or TRBV6-3 to TRBJ2-1, with 7 bases fitting TRBD2. V lost 2 bases to trimming and J lost 9 bases; unmatched junction nucleotides: 13. The germline V gene encodes CDR1 MNHEY and CDR2 SVGEGT. The CDR3 covers 16 residues. The CDR3 is CASSYAPFAGVTEQFF. CDR3 sequence (DNA): TGTGCCAGCAGTTACGCTCCTTTTGCGGGGGTAACTGAGCAGTTCTTC.

V usage is TRBV30 and J usage is TRBJ1-3, with 7 bases fitting TRBD1. Per the germline V gene, CDR1 is GTSNPN and CDR2 is SVGIG (reference sequence). This CDR3 is built from 19 residues. The J segment lost 2 bases and the V segment lost 3 bases, leaving 19 bases of the junction unmatched. CDR3 coding DNA: TGTGCCTGGAGAGGGCCGGGACAGTTAAACTTTGCGACTGGAAACACCATATATTTT. Its translation is CAWRGPGQLNFATGNTIYF.

This clone was picked up a small number of times. The rearrangement uses TRBV2 and TRBJ2-7; tentative D call: TRBD1 (5 bases). This CDR3 contains 15 residues. In germline, CDR1 is SNHLY, CDR2 FYNNEI. The ends were cut back, 5 bases at V and 0 bases at J, with 14 bases in the middle. The CDR3 sequence is CASSRAGHVSYEQYF. In DNA, the CDR3 is TGTGCCAGCAGTAGGGCAGGGCACGTCTCCTACGAGCAGTACTTC.

This clone was counted a few times. Distinct nucleotide sequences in the sample also encode this CDR3. The CDR3 DNA follows: TGTGCCAGCTCACCAGGAGGGAACACTGAAGCTTTCTTT. Translated, it gives CASSPGGNTEAFF. This chain joins TRBV18 and TRBJ1-1; D gene uncertain. CDR1 is KGHSH and CDR2 is LQKENI in the germline V gene. This CDR3 region has 13 residues. Trimming shortened V by 2 bases and J by 1 base, and 5 bases separated the two germline ends. Variable domain in full (rest from reference TRBV18 and TRBJ1-1): NAGVMQNPRHLVRRRGQEARLRCSPMKGHSHVYWYRQLPEEGLKFMVYLQKENIIDESGMPKERFSAEFPKEGPSILRIQQVVRGDSAAYFCASSPGGNTEAFFGQGTRLTVV.

The rearrangement links TRBV5-1 to TRBJ1-2; D gene ambiguous. Germline CDR1 and CDR2: SGHRS and YFSETQ. V lost 0 bases, J lost 4 bases, and 13 bases lay in between. This CDR3 spans 15 amino acids. This chain's CDR3 is CASSLAPETLYGYTF. The CDR3, as DNA: TGCGCCAGCAGCTTGGCCCCAGAAACCCTCTATGGCTACACCTTC.

This clone came up once. The chain joins TRBV30 to TRBJ1-5; 9 bases are a match to TRBD1. This CDR3 comprises 22 residues. Germline V lookup: CDR1 GTSNPN, CDR2 SVGIG (reference sequence). The trim removed 2 bases at V and 0 bases at J, leaving 23 bases unmatched. The CDR3 sequence is CAWSRRRTTPGTGSYSNQPQHF. In DNA, the CDR3 is TGTGCCTGGAGTCGAAGAAGGACAACCCCCGGGACAGGGTCTTATAGCAATCAGCCCCAGCATTTT.

The chain is built from TRBV28 and TRBJ2-2, with D tentatively TRBD2 (5 bases). Germline V gene lookup returns CDR1 MDHEN and CDR2 SYDVKM. V dropped 3 bases and J dropped 0 bases, with 11 bases sitting between them. The CDR3 loop spans 16 amino acids. Here the CDR3 DNA reads TGTGCCAGCAGTTTGATTGAGGGCGCGAACACCGGGGAGCTGTTTTTT. Protein: CASSLIEGANTGELFF.

The rearrangement uses TRBV28 and TRBJ1-5, with 11 bases aligning to TRBD1. Germline values: CDR1 MDHEN, CDR2 SYDVKM. Unmatched junction bases numbered 14, after V lost 5 bases and J lost 2 bases. The CDR3 runs 19 residues. CDR3 DNA: TGTGCCAGCAGTCCGGACCGGGACAGGGGGAAGTTTCGCAATCAGCCCCAGCATTTT. It codes for CASSPDRDRGKFRNQPQHF.

The chain is built from TRBV30 and TRBJ1-1; no reliable D call. With 1 base removed from V and 0 bases from J, the gap between germline ends came to 9 bases. The germline gives CDR1 GTSNPN, CDR2 SVGIG (reference sequence). This CDR3 is 14 amino acids long. The CDR3 bases are TGTGCCTGGAGTGGTCGGTATCTGAACACTGAAGCTTTCTTT. It encodes CAWSGRYLNTEAFF.

This sequence joins TRBV2 and TRBJ1-1; D unresolved. The germline V gene encodes CDR1 SNHLY and CDR2 FYNNEI. CDR3 size: 15 residues. The V gene lost 7 bases and the J gene lost 2 bases, with 17 bases spanning the gap. CDR3 DNA: TGTGCCAGCACCTTAATGCGGGCGGGAAACACTGAAGCTTTCTTT. It yields the protein CASTLMRAGNTEAFF.

The genes are TRBV29-1 and TRBJ1-2; D is ambiguous. Trimming left V 3 bases short and J 8 bases short, with 16 bases between. The CDR3 runs to 13 residues. CDR1 is SQVTM and CDR2 is ANQGSEA in the germline V gene. DNA of the CDR3: TGCAGCGTTGACACACGCGCTACTAGAGGCTACACCTTC. Protein product: CSVDTRATRGYTF. Full variable domain (outside the CDR3, taken from reference TRBV29-1 and TRBJ1-2): SAVISQKPSRDICQRGTSLTIQCQVDSQVTMMFWYRQQPGQSLTLIATANQGSEATYESGFVIDKFPISRPNLTFSTLTVSNMSPEDSSIYLCSVDTRATRGYTFGSGTRLTVV.

The chain carries TRBV12-3 or TRBV12-4 and TRBJ1-6; D remains unclear. The CDR3 is made up of 13 amino acids. V was trimmed by 5 bases and J by 10 bases, leaving 12 bases between them. The CDR3 is CASSIDKSSPLHF. For the CDR3, the DNA is TGTGCCAGCAGTATCGACAAGTCCTCACCCCTCCACTTT.

The V call is TRBV30, the J call TRBJ1-1; TRBD1 agrees at 8 bases. V lost 0 bases and J lost 6; bases outside the gene matches: 0. The CDR3 runs 12 residues. Germline values: CDR1 GTSNPN, CDR2 SVGIG (reference sequence). In DNA, the CDR3 is TGTGCCTGGAGTGTACAGGGGGCTGAAGCTTTCTTT. This gives the protein CAWSVQGAEAFF.

The CDR3 region has the DNA TGTGCCAGCAGCTTGGTTCCCCGACAGGATAACAATGAGCAGTTCTTC. Encoded protein: CASSLVPRQDNNEQFF. V and J are TRBV7-9 and TRBJ2-1, with D possibly being TRBD1 (6 bases). V was trimmed by 3 bases and J by 5 bases, leaving 17 bases between them. The CDR3 is 16 residues long. The germline CDR1 and CDR2 sequences are SEHNR and FQNEAQ (reference sequence).

The V call is TRBV25-1, the J call TRBJ1-4; D gene unclear. The germline CDR1 and CDR2 sequences are MGHDK and SYGVNS. This CDR3 has 13 residues. Trimming stripped 8 bases from V and 6 bases from J, with 13 bases between. DNA for the CDR3: TGTGCCAGCTCAACACATAACGATGAAAAACTGTTTTTT. It translates to CASSTHNDEKLFF. The full variable domain, rest sourced from reference TRBV25-1 and TRBJ1-4, is EADIYQTPRYLVIGTGKKITLECSQTMGHDKMYWYQQDPGMELHLIHYSYGVNSTEKGDLSSESTVSRIRTEHFPLTLESARPSHTSQYLCASSTHNDEKLFFGSGTQLSVL.

The chain links TRBV6-2 or TRBV6-3 to TRBJ2-7, with 7 positions matching TRBD1. The CDR3 runs 14 residues. J was trimmed by 2 bases and V by 0 bases; bases with no gene match: 1. CDR1 is MNHEY, CDR2 SVGEGT, per germline. CDR3 amino acids: CASSYSGGPYEQYV. In DNA form, the CDR3 reads TGTGCCAGCAGTTACTCAGGGGGCCCCTACGAGCAGTACGTC.

The V and J genes are TRBV4-3 and TRBJ1-1; TRBD1 might be the D (6 bases). V lost 3 bases and J lost 7, with 15 bases in between. There are 14 residues in the CDR3. The germline gives CDR1 LGHNA, CDR2 YSLEER. This CDR3 reads CASSHFRGRGEAFF. The CDR3 DNA reads as TGCGCCAGCAGCCACTTTAGGGGGAGAGGTGAAGCTTTCTTT.

V and J are TRBV27 and TRBJ1-1, with TRBD1 matching 8 bases. Germline V gene data show CDR1 as MNHEY and CDR2 as SMNVEV (reference sequence). The trim removed 4 bases at V and 5 bases at J, leaving 6 bases unmatched. The CDR3 covers 14 residues. Here the CDR3 reads CASSYDRGGTEAFF. Written as DNA, the CDR3 is TGTGCCAGCAGTTACGACAGGGGTGGTACTGAAGCTTTCTTT.

This rearrangement joins TRBV11-1 to TRBJ2-7; D perhaps matches TRBD1 (7 bases). The CDR3 is 14 residues long. With 5 bases removed from V and 0 bases from J, the gap between germline ends came to 11 bases. Germline CDR1 reads SGHAT; CDR2 reads FQDESV (reference sequence). This CDR3 reads CASSPRDSSYEQYF. CDR3 in DNA: TGTGCCAGCAGCCCGCGGGACAGCTCCTACGAGCAGTACTTC.

Comment on this clone: Other nucleotide sequences from this sample produce the same CDR3. The chain couples TRBV21-1 to TRBJ1-2. TRBV21-1 is listed as a pseudogene. The CDR3 consists of 14 residues. CDR3 in DNA: TGTGCCAGCAGCAAAGTTGCGGGGCTCTATGGCTACACCTTC. It is translated as CASSKVAGLYGYTF.

The rearrangement links TRBV6-6 to TRBJ2-3; 12 bases fit TRBD1. The V gene end was trimmed by 5 bases and the J gene end by 2 bases; junction bases not matched to a gene: 5. This CDR3 is built from 16 residues. Germline V CDR1 and CDR2: MNHNY, SVGAGI (reference sequence). In DNA form, the CDR3 reads TGTGCCAGCAGTGTCGGGACAGGGGGCTTCACAGATACGCAGTATTTT. Encoded protein: CASSVGTGGFTDTQYF.

The rearrangement uses TRBV11-2 and TRBJ2-3; D gene uncertain. V lost 4 bases and J lost 6, with 8 bases in between. This CDR3 has 12 amino acids. Per the germline V gene, CDR1 is SGHAT and CDR2 is FQNNGV. CDR3 protein: CASSSVLDTQYF. CDR3 DNA sequence: TGTGCCAGCAGCTCTGTCTTGGATACGCAGTATTTT.

The gene calls are TRBV11-2 and TRBJ1-1; D is undetermined. The CDR3 has 13 residues. CDR1 is SGHAT, CDR2 FQNNGV, per germline. The germline V and J ends were trimmed by 1 base and 5 bases, with 8 bases remaining between them. The CDR3 loop is CASSLGTGTEAFF. DNA of the CDR3: TGTGCCAGCAGCTTAGGTACCGGGACTGAAGCTTTCTTT.

The rearrangement joins TRBV6-2 or TRBV6-3 to TRBJ2-6; tentative D call: TRBD2 (6 bases). CDR3 size: 17 residues. The germline V gene encodes CDR1 MNHEY and CDR2 SVGEGT. V lost 2 bases to trimming and J lost 0 bases, with 11 bases between them. The CDR3 protein is CASSYGGGISGANVLTF. CDR3 nucleotides: TGTGCCAGCAGTTACGGTGGGGGGATCTCTGGGGCCAACGTCCTGACTTTC.

J is TRBJ2-3 and V is TRBV5-4, with 8 bases aligning to TRBD2. This CDR3 comprises 15 residues. V was clipped by 4 bases and J by 4 bases; unmatched bases: 8. CDR1 is SGHNT and CDR2 is YYREEE in the germline V gene (reference sequence). CDR3 nucleotide sequence: TGTGCCAGCAGCACCGGACTAGCTGTTCCAGATACGCAGTATTTT. It encodes CASSTGLAVPDTQYF.

This rearrangement joins TRBV2 to TRBJ1-6; 7 nucleotides line up with TRBD1. The CDR3 is 13 residues long. Germline trimming cut 9 bases from V and 10 bases from J; bases unmatched to any gene: 9. Germline lookup yields CDR1 SNHLY and CDR2 FYNNEI. Here the CDR3 reads CASARQGVSPLHF. CDR3 bases: TGTGCCAGTGCCCGACAGGGAGTGTCACCCCTCCACTTT.

The CDR3 sequence: CASRFGVADTQYF. As DNA, the CDR3 is TGTGCCAGCAGGTTCGGAGTGGCAGATACGCAGTATTTT. The rearrangement uses TRBV3-1 (or the pseudogene TRBV3-2) and TRBJ2-3; D is unclear. CDR1 and CDR2 (germline): LGHDT, YNNKEL (reference sequence). CDR3 length: 13 residues. V was pared by 6 bases and J by 4 bases, with 11 bases between.

About this clone itself: The same CDR3 also results from other DNA sequences found in this sample. The chain uses TRBV5-4 and TRBJ2-5; D unresolved. Trimming cost V 2 bases and J 2 bases, with 7 bases left between them. This CDR3 contains 13 residues. CDR1 and CDR2 (germline): SGHNT, YYREEE (reference sequence). Written as DNA, the CDR3 is TGTGCCAGCAGCTTTAGAGGTCAAGAGACCCAGTACTTC. Its translation is CASSFRGQETQYF.

The V call is TRBV2, the J call TRBJ1-1, with 8 bases identical to TRBD1. The CDR3 length is 14 residues. Germline-derived CDR1 and CDR2 are SNHLY and FYNNEI. Losses at the gene ends were 6 bases for V and 4 bases for J; bases not matched to a gene: 7. The CDR3 nucleotides read TGTGCCAGCAGGGCAGACAGGGGAGGCACTGAAGCTTTCTTT. Encoded protein: CASRADRGGTEAFF.

This clone was seen a single time. The chain couples TRBV7-2 to TRBJ1-5; 11 bases fit TRBD1. The germline CDR1 and CDR2 sequences are SGHTA and FQGNSA. CDR3 size: 16 residues. V shed 8 bases and J 3 bases; nucleotides not matched to a gene: 9. CDR3 protein: CASATGTGGFNQPQHF. The CDR3 nucleotides read TGTGCCAGCGCTACCGGGACAGGGGGTTTCAATCAGCCCCAGCATTTT. Together with reference TRBV7-2 and TRBJ1-5, the CDR3 gives the full variable domain: GAGVSQSPSNKVTEKGKDVELRCDPISGHTALYWYRQSLGQGLEFLIYFQGNSAPDKSGLPSDRFSAERTGGSVSTLTIQRTQQEDSAVYLCASATGTGGFNQPQHFGDGTRLSIL.